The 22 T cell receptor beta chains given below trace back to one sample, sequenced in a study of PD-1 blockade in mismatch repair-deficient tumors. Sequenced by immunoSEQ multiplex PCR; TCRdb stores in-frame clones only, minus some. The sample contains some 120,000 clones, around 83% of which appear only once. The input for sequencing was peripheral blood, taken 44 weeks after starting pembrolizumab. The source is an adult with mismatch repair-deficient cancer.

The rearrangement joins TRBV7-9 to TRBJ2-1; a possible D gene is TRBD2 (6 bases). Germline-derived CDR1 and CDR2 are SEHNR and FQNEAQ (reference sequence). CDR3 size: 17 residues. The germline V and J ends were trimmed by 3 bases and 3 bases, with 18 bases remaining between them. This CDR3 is CASSFENWGAGYNEQFF. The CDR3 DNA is TGTGCCAGCAGCTTCGAAAACTGGGGAGCGGGCTACAATGAGCAGTTCTTC.

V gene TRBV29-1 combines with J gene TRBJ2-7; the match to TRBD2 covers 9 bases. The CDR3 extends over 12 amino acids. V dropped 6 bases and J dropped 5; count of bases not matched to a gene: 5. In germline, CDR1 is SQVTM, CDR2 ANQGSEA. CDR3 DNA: TGCAGCGTGGAGGGACTAGCACACGAGCAGTACTTC. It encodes CSVEGLAHEQYF.

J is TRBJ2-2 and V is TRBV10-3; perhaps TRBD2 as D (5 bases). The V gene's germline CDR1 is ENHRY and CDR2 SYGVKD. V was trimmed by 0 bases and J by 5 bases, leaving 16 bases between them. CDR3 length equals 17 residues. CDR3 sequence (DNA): TGTGCCATCAGTGAGTCGAGGGTCACGCAGTTTACCGGGGAGCTGTTTTTT. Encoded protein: CAISESRVTQFTGELFF.

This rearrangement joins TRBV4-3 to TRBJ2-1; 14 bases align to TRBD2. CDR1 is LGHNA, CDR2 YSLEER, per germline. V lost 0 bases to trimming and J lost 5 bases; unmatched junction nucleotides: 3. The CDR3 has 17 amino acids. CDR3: CASSQEPGLAGDNEQFF. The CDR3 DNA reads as TGCGCCAGCAGCCAAGAACCGGGACTAGCGGGAGACAATGAGCAGTTCTTC.

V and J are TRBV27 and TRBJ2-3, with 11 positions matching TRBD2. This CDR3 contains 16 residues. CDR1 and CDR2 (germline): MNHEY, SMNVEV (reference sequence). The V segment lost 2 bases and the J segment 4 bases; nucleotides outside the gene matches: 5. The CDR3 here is CASSLVLAGGPDTQYF. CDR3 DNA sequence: TGTGCCAGCAGTTTAGTGCTAGCGGGAGGACCAGATACGCAGTATTTT.

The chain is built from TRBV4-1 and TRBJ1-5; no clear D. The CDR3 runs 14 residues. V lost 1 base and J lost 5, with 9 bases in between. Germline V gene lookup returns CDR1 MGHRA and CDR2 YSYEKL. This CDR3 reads CASSQGIRDQPQHF. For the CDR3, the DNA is TGCGCCAGCAGCCAAGGTATAAGGGATCAGCCCCAGCATTTT.

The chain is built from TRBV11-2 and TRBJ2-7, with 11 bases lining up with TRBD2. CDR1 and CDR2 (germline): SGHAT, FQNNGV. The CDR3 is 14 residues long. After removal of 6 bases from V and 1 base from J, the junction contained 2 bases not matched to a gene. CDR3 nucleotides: TGTGCCAGCAGTCGACTAGCGGGATCCTACGAGCAGTACTTC. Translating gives CASSRLAGSYEQYF.

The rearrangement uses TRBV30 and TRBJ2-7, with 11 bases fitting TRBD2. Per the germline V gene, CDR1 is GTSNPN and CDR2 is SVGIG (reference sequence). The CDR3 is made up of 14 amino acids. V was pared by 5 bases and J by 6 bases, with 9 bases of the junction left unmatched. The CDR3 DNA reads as TGTGCCTGGGGTCGCTTTAGCGGGAGGGGCGAGCAGTACTTC. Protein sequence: CAWGRFSGRGEQYF.

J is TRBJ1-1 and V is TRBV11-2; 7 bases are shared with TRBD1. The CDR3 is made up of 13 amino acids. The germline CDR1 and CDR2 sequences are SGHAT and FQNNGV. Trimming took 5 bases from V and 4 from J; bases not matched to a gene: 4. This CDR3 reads CASSLSGGTEAFF. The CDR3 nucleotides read TGTGCCAGCAGCCTATCAGGGGGCACTGAAGCTTTCTTT.

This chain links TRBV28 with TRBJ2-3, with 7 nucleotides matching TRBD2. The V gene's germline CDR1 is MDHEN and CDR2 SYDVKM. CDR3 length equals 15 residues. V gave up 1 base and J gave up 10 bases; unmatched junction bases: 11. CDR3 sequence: CASSLLGGGPASQYF. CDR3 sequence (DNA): TGTGCCAGCAGTTTATTGGGGGGAGGGCCAGCGTCGCAGTATTTT. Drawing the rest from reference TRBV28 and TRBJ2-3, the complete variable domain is DVKVTQSSRYLVKRTGEKVFLECVQDMDHENMFWYRQDPGLGLRLIYFSYDVKMKEKGDIPEGYSVSREKKERFSLILESASTNQTSMYLCASSLLGGGPASQYFGPGTRLTVL.

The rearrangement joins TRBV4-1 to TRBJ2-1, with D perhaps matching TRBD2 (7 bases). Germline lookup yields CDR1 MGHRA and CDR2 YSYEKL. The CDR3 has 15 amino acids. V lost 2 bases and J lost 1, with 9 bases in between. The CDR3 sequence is CASSQRGASYNEQFF. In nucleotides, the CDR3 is TGCGCCAGCAGCCAACGGGGGGCGTCCTACAATGAGCAGTTCTTC.

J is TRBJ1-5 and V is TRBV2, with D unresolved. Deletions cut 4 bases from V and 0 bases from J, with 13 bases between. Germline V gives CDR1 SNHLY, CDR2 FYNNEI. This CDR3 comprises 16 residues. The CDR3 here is CASSGGRGISNQPQHF. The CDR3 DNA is TGTGCCAGCAGTGGTGGCAGAGGGATTAGCAATCAGCCCCAGCATTTT.

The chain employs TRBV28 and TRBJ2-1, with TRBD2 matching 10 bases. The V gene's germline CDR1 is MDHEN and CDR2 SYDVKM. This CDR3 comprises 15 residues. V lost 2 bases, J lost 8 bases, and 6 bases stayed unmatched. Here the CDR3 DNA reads TGTGCCAGCAGTTTAACCGGGACTAGCGTCGATGAGCAGTTCTTC. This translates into CASSLTGTSVDEQFF.

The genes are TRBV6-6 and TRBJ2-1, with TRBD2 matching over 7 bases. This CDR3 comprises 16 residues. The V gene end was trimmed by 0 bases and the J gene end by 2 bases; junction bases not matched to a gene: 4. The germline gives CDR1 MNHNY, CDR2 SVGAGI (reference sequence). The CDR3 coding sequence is TGTGCCAGCAGTTACTCAAGGAGCGGGGCCTACAATGAGCAGTTCTTC. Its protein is CASSYSRSGAYNEQFF.

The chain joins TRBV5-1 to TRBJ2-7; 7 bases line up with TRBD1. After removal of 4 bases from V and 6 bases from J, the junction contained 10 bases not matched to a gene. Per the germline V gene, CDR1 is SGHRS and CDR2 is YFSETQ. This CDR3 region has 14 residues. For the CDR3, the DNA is TGCGCCAGCAGCCCGGGACAGTTGGTTACCGAGCAGTACTTC. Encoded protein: CASSPGQLVTEQYF. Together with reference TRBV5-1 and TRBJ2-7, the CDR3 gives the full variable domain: KAGVTQTPRYLIKTRGQQVTLSCSPISGHRSVSWYQQTPGQGLQFLFEYFSETQRNKGNFPGRFSGRQFSNSRSEMNVSTLELGDSALYLCASSPGQLVTEQYFGPGTRLTVT.

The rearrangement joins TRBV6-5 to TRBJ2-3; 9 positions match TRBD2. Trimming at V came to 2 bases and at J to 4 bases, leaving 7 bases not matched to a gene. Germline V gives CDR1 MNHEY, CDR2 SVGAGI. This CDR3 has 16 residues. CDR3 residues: CASSYRIAGVSDTQYF. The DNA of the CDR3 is TGTGCCAGCAGTTACCGGATAGCGGGAGTTTCAGATACGCAGTATTTT.

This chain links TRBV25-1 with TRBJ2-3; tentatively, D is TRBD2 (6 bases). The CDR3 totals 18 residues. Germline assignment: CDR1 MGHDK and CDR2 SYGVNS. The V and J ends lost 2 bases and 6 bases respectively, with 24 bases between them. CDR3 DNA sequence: TGTGCCAGCAGTGAACCTGTGTCGCGACTAGGGCTTCGTGATACGCAGTATTTT. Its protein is CASSEPVSRLGLRDTQYF.

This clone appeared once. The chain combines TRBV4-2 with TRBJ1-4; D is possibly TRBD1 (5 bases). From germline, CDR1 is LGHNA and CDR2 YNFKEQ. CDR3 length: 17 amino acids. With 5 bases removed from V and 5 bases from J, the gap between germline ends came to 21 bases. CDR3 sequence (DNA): TGTGCCAGCAGCAAAAGGAGAGACAGCGTTAAGAATGAAAAACTGTTTTTT. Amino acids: CASSKRRDSVKNEKLFF.

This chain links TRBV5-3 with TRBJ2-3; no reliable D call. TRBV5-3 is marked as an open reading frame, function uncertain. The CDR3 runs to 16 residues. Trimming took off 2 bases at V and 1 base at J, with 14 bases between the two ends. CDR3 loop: CARSFSAVSCTDTQYF. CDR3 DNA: TGTGCCAGAAGCTTTAGTGCGGTCTCCTGCACAGATACGCAGTATTTT.

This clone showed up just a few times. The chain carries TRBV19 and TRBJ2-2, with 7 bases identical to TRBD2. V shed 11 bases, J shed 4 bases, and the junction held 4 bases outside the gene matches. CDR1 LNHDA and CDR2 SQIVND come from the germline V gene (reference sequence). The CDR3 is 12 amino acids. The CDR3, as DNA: TGTGCCGTCGAGCGGGGCACCGGGGAGCTGTTTTTT. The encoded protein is CAVERGTGELFF.

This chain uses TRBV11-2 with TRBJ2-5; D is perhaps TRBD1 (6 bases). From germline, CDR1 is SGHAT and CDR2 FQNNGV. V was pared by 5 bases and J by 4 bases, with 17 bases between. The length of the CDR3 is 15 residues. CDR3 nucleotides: TGTGCCAGCAGCCCGACCGCAGGGGATGGAGAGACCCAGTACTTC. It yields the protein CASSPTAGDGETQYF.

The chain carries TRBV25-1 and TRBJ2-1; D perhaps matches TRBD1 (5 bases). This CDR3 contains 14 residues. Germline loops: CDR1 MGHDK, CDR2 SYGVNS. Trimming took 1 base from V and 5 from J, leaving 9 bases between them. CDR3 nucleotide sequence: TGTGCCAGCAGTGAATTCCAGACAGACAATGAGCAGTTCTTC. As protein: CASSEFQTDNEQFF.